The 30 T cell receptor beta chains presented below share a single source sample, sequenced in a study of blood T cell repertoires in COVID-19 (dated by TCRdb to 2019 to 2021). Receptor libraries were prepared by the immunoSEQ multiplex PCR assay. TCRdb re-hosts the immuneACCESS table, in-frame sequences only. Its copies lack some clones; in the studies checked, an unresolved V gene accounts for under half of them, and the cause for the rest is not known. The sample contains almost 350,000 clones, approximately 91% of them found a single time. Of the sample, over 1% is held by the ten largest clones. The sequenced sample was PBMCs or T cells enriched from blood (not recorded which). These receptor sequences come from a young woman who had been exposed to COVID-19.

This clone has only one observation. The chain recombines TRBV5-1 with TRBJ2-1; 7 bases match TRBD2. From germline, CDR1 is SGHRS and CDR2 YFSETQ. CDR3 length: 18 amino acids. The trim removed 4 bases at V and 7 bases at J, leaving 20 bases unmatched. The CDR3 nucleotides read TGCGCCAGCAGCAATGAAATAGCGGGCCCCGGGAGATTGAATGAGCAGTTCTTC. Translated: CASSNEIAGPGRLNEQFF.

V is TRBV7-2 and J is TRBJ2-5, with D maybe TRBD1 (6 bases). In germline, CDR1 is SGHTA, CDR2 FQGNSA. V lost 8 bases, J lost 3 bases, and 16 bases lay in between. The CDR3 totals 14 residues. The CDR3 sequence is CASGPGHGEETQYF. CDR3 DNA sequence: TGTGCCAGCGGCCCGGGACATGGGGAAGAGACCCAGTACTTC. Combining the CDR3 with reference TRBV7-2 and TRBJ2-5 gives the whole variable domain GAGVSQSPSNKVTEKGKDVELRCDPISGHTALYWYRQSLGQGLEFLIYFQGNSAPDKSGLPSDRFSAERTGGSVSTLTIQRTQQEDSAVYLCASGPGHGEETQYFGPGTRLLVL.

The chain uses TRBV14 and TRBJ2-1; D possibly corresponds to TRBD2 (6 bases). Germline V lookup: CDR1 SGHDN, CDR2 FVKESK. The V end lost 0 bases, the J end lost 1 base, and 13 bases lay between the germline ends. This CDR3 contains 17 residues. The CDR3 sequence is CASSQDLGGVSYNEQFF. CDR3 bases: TGTGCCAGCAGCCAAGATCTAGGCGGGGTGTCCTACAATGAGCAGTTCTTC.

The chain has TRBV30 and TRBJ2-5; 11 nucleotides align to TRBD1. V shed 3 bases, J shed 7 bases, and the junction held 10 bases outside the gene matches. This CDR3 has 15 residues. Germline assignment: CDR1 GTSNPN and CDR2 SVGIG (reference sequence). CDR3 sequence (DNA): TGTGCCTGGAGGGCCGGGACAGGGGGTCTTTGGACCCAGTACTTC. This gives the protein CAWRAGTGGLWTQYF.

The chain carries TRBV29-1 and TRBJ1-2, with TRBD1 matching over 11 bases. This CDR3 is built from 14 residues. V shed 5 bases, J shed 7 bases, and the junction held 9 bases outside the gene matches. Germline V gives CDR1 SQVTM, CDR2 ANQGSEA. The CDR3 sequence is CSVLVGTGGFGYTF. The CDR3 nucleotides read TGCAGCGTTCTTGTGGGGACAGGGGGGTTTGGCTACACCTTC.

The genes are TRBV5-1 and TRBJ1-5; D gene unclear. CDR3 length: 15 amino acids. Per germline, CDR1 SGHRS and CDR2 YFSETQ. V dropped 0 bases and J dropped 7 bases, with 14 bases sitting between them. CDR3 DNA sequence: TGCGCCAGCAGCTTGGATTTCGGGAATCGCCAGCCCCAGCATTTT. It encodes CASSLDFGNRQPQHF.

The chain couples TRBV12-5 to TRBJ2-1; TRBD1 aligns across 9 bases. With 6 bases clipped from V and 9 bases from J, the junction kept 9 bases outside the gene matches. CDR1 LGHNT and CDR2 FRNRAP come from the germline V gene. The CDR3 has 14 amino acids. The CDR3 coding sequence is TGTGCTAGTGGACTGGACAGGGGAGGGGGTGAGCAGTTCTTC. It encodes CASGLDRGGGEQFF.

V gene TRBV6-2 or TRBV6-3 combines with J gene TRBJ1-2; 9 nucleotides match TRBD1. Unmatched junction bases numbered 5, after V lost 5 bases and J lost 7 bases. The CDR3 loop spans 13 amino acids. CDR1 MNHEY and CDR2 SVGEGT come from the germline V gene. Written as DNA, the CDR3 is TGTGCCAGCAGTGCTGACAGGGGGGGTGGCTACACCTTC. Residues: CASSADRGGGYTF.

The rearrangement links TRBV7-8 to TRBJ2-1; 7 nucleotides align to TRBD1. Trimming cost V 7 bases and J 8 bases; bases outside gene matches: 11. The CDR3 has 14 amino acids. The germline V gene encodes CDR1 SGHVS and CDR2 FQNEAQ. The CDR3 DNA sequence: TGTGCCAGCACCGCCGAGCAGGGGGACCATGAGCAGTTCTTC. It codes for CASTAEQGDHEQFF.

The genes are TRBV7-8 and TRBJ2-2, with a possible D match to TRBD2 (6 bases). The V end lost 1 base, the J end lost 1 base, and 7 bases lay between the germline ends. CDR3 size: 15 residues. Looked up from germline, CDR1 is SGHVS and CDR2 is FQNEAQ. CDR3 sequence reads: CASSLVGRNTGELFF. CDR3 nucleotides: TGTGCCAGCAGCTTAGTCGGGAGGAACACCGGGGAGCTGTTTTTT. The complete variable domain, with remaining parts taken from reference TRBV7-8 and TRBJ2-2, reads GAGVSQSPRYKVAKRGQDVALRCDPISGHVSLFWYQQALGQGPEFLTYFQNEAQLDKSGLPSDRFFAERPEGSVSTLKIQRTQQEDSAVYLCASSLVGRNTGELFFGEGSRLTVL.

A few counts support this clone. The chain recombines TRBV29-1 with TRBJ1-2; TRBD1 matches at 7 bases. CDR3 length: 12 residues. Germline V gene lookup returns CDR1 SQVTM and CDR2 ANQGSEA. Trimming at V came to 5 bases and at J to 4 bases, leaving 4 bases not matched to a gene. The CDR3 reads CSVSDRVYGYTF. CDR3 nucleotide sequence: TGCAGCGTTTCCGACAGGGTCTATGGCTACACCTTC.

The J gene is TRBJ2-7, the V gene TRBV6-5; 7 positions match TRBD2. V dropped 4 bases and J dropped 2; count of bases not matched to a gene: 5. Germline CDR1 MNHEY, CDR2 SVGAGI. The CDR3 loop spans 14 amino acids. The CDR3, as DNA: TGTGCCAGCAGTTCCAAGCGGGGACCCTACGAGCAGTACTTC. Translating gives CASSSKRGPYEQYF.

The chain couples TRBV2 to TRBJ1-2; D gene ambiguous. V dropped 4 bases and J dropped 4 bases, with 10 bases sitting between them. The CDR3 is 13 amino acids. Per germline, CDR1 SNHLY and CDR2 FYNNEI. The CDR3 coding sequence is TGTGCCAGCAGTGGCAGGAAATCCTATGGCTACACCTTC. This sequence encodes CASSGRKSYGYTF.

The chain has TRBV28 and TRBJ2-3; 7 bases line up with TRBD1. This CDR3 spans 18 amino acids. Germline V lookup: CDR1 MDHEN, CDR2 SYDVKM. Losses at the gene ends were 6 bases for V and 6 bases for J; bases not matched to a gene: 21. CDR3 region: CASSLSGLANRGEDTQYF. DNA for the CDR3: TGTGCCAGCAGCCTATCCGGTCTCGCAAACAGGGGAGAGGATACGCAGTATTTT.

The chain links TRBV7-8 to TRBJ1-2; D is unresolved. The CDR3 covers 14 residues. Germline lookup yields CDR1 SGHVS and CDR2 FQNEAQ. Trimming shortened V by 5 bases and J by 6 bases, and 16 bases separated the two germline ends. CDR3 amino acids: CASSRGGSVDGYTF. As DNA, the CDR3 is TGTGCCAGCAGCCGTGGAGGGAGCGTGGATGGCTACACCTTC. Full variable domain (rest looked up from reference TRBV7-8 and TRBJ1-2): GAGVSQSPRYKVAKRGQDVALRCDPISGHVSLFWYQQALGQGPEFLTYFQNEAQLDKSGLPSDRFFAERPEGSVSTLKIQRTQQEDSAVYLCASSRGGSVDGYTFGSGTRLTVV.

V usage is TRBV29-1 and J usage is TRBJ2-1, with D maybe TRBD1 (5 bases). Germline loops: CDR1 SQVTM, CDR2 ANQGSEA. V gave up 7 bases and J gave up 5 bases, with 18 bases separating them. This CDR3 is 14 amino acids long. The CDR3 DNA follows: TGCAGCGCCCGACCTCGGACATTGGACAATGAGCAGTTCTTC. Translated, it gives CSARPRTLDNEQFF.

This rearrangement joins TRBV5-1 to TRBJ2-7; weak D call: TRBD1 (5 bases). V shed 5 bases and J shed 0 bases, with 9 bases lying between them. Germline loops: CDR1 SGHRS, CDR2 YFSETQ. This CDR3 comprises 13 residues. This CDR3 is CASSQGDSYEQYF. DNA for the CDR3: TGCGCCAGCAGTCAAGGGGACTCCTACGAGCAGTACTTC.

This chain links TRBV28 with TRBJ1-2; D is uncertain. Trimming took 6 bases from V and 8 from J, leaving 10 bases between them. Germline CDR1 reads MDHEN; CDR2 reads SYDVKM. This CDR3 has 11 amino acids. The CDR3 here is CASSLPEGYTF. Here the CDR3 DNA reads TGTGCCAGCAGCCTCCCGGAGGGCTACACCTTC.

This chain connects TRBV28 to TRBJ2-7; 7 nucleotides match TRBD1. Unmatched junction bases numbered 7, after V lost 6 bases and J lost 2 bases. Germline V gives CDR1 MDHEN, CDR2 SYDVKM. This CDR3 has 14 residues. CDR3 sequence (DNA): TGTGCCAGCAGACCCGGGACAGACCCCTACGAGCAGTACTTC. Its translation is CASRPGTDPYEQYF.

The V gene is TRBV5-1, the J gene TRBJ2-5; 9 bases are shared with TRBD1. CDR3 length: 15 residues. Germline loops: CDR1 SGHRS, CDR2 YFSETQ. The V and J ends lost 0 bases and 1 base, in that order; junction bases with no gene match: 1. As DNA, the CDR3 is TGCGCCAGCAGCTTGGGACAGGGGGTCCAAGAGACCCAGTACTTC. This gives the protein CASSLGQGVQETQYF.

This clone was seen more than once but under ten times. The chain's CDR3 is CASSLPGTGDGGYTF. The CDR3 DNA is TGTGCCAGCAGCTTGCCCGGGACAGGGGATGGGGGCTACACCTTC. This sequence joins TRBV5-8 and TRBJ1-2; 10 bases are a match to TRBD1. Germline lookup yields CDR1 SGHTS and CDR2 YDEGEE. The CDR3 runs 15 residues. With 1 base clipped from V and 8 bases from J, the junction kept 8 bases outside the gene matches.

The chain uses TRBV5-4 and TRBJ1-1; D uncertain. The ends were cut back, 0 bases at V and 2 bases at J, with 8 bases in the middle. The CDR3 runs to 14 residues. Germline CDR1 is SGHNT and CDR2 is YYREEE (reference sequence). CDR3 DNA sequence: TGTGCCAGCAGCTTGGGCGCAGGTAACACTGAAGCTTTCTTT. It specifies CASSLGAGNTEAFF.

This clone was observed a few times. CDR3 in DNA: TGTGCCAGCAGCTCCTACGAGGGGACAGGGGTCGACGAGCAGTACTTC. Protein product: CASSSYEGTGVDEQYF. The chain joins TRBV11-3 to TRBJ2-7; 10 bases line up with TRBD1. The CDR3 length is 16 residues. The V and J ends lost 4 bases and 5 bases, in that order; junction bases with no gene match: 11. Germline V lookup: CDR1 SGHNT, CDR2 YENEEA.

This clone has a single count. The chain has TRBV3-1 (or the pseudogene TRBV3-2) and TRBJ2-7, with TRBD2 identical over 7 bases. The CDR3 is made up of 13 amino acids. CDR1 is LGHDT and CDR2 is YNNKEL in the germline V gene (reference sequence). With V trimmed by 0 bases and J by 11 bases, 7 bases remained unmatched. The CDR3: CASSQEGGRDEYF. CDR3 in DNA: TGTGCCAGCAGCCAAGAGGGAGGGCGGGACGAGTACTTC.

The chain recombines TRBV7-3 with TRBJ1-1, with D perhaps matching TRBD1 (5 bases). The germline V and J ends were trimmed by 1 base and 6 bases, with 9 bases remaining between them. The CDR3 runs to 13 residues. The germline V gene has CDR1 SGHTA and CDR2 FQGTGA. Here the CDR3 reads CASSLRGVAEAFF. CDR3 nucleotides: TGTGCCAGCAGCTTAAGGGGGGTCGCTGAAGCTTTCTTT.

This clone was recorded a few times. The gene calls are TRBV2 and TRBJ1-1, with D tentatively TRBD1 (5 bases). Germline CDR1 is SNHLY and CDR2 is FYNNEI. Trimming shortened V by 4 bases and J by 3 bases, and 12 bases separated the two germline ends. This CDR3 contains 14 residues. As DNA, the CDR3 is TGTGCCAGCAGTGCTGGAGGAGGGGACACTGAAGCTTTCTTT. Its translation: CASSAGGGDTEAFF.

The chain uses TRBV30 and TRBJ2-7; possible D gene TRBD2, 7 bases. CDR1 is GTSNPN and CDR2 is SVGIG in the germline V gene (reference sequence). Trimming took off 7 bases at V and 4 bases at J, with 17 bases between the two ends. CDR3 length: 13 amino acids. The CDR3 coding sequence is TGTGCCTTTATTAGGGGGGGGGAGTACGAGCAGTACTTC. Residues: CAFIRGGEYEQYF.

V and J are TRBV19 and TRBJ1-1; D remains ambiguous. Germline CDR1 is LNHDA and CDR2 is SQIVND (reference sequence). The CDR3 spans 10 residues. Trimming cost V 8 bases and J 6 bases, with 7 bases left between them. Here the CDR3 DNA reads TGTGCCAGTGGCCTGTCTGAAGCTTTCTTT. Amino acids: CASGLSEAFF. The whole variable domain, filled in from reference TRBV19 and TRBJ1-1, reads DGGITQSPKYLFRKEGQNVTLSCEQNLNHDAMYWYRQDPGQGLRLIYYSQIVNDFQKGDIAEGYSVSREKKESFPLTVTSAQKNPTAFYLCASGLSEAFFGQGTRLTVV.

This sequence joins TRBV27 and TRBJ2-3, with 7 bases matching TRBD2. V gave up 6 bases and J gave up 1 base; unmatched junction bases: 10. CDR1 MNHEY and CDR2 SMNVEV come from the germline V gene (reference sequence). This CDR3 contains 16 residues. CDR3 DNA: TGTGCCAGCAGCTACCTTACTAGCGCTCGCACAGATACGCAGTATTTT. This translates into CASSYLTSARTDTQYF.

The chain employs TRBV10-3 and TRBJ2-1; 9 positions match TRBD2. Trimming removed 3 bases from V and 1 base from J; junction bases left unmatched: 7. Per germline, CDR1 ENHRY and CDR2 SYGVKD. The CDR3 is made up of 17 amino acids. CDR3 residues: CAISEQSSGASYNEQFF. The CDR3, as DNA: TGTGCCATCAGTGAACAATCTAGCGGGGCTTCCTACAATGAGCAGTTCTTC.